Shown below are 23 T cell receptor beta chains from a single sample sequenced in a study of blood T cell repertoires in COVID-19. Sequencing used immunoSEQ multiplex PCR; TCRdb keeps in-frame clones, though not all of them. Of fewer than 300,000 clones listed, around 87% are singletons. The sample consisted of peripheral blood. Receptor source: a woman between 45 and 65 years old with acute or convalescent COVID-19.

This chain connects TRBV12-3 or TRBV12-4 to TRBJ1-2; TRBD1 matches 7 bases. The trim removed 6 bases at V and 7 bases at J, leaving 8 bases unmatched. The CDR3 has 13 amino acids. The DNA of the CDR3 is TGTGCCAGCAGCCTGGACAGGCAGGTTGGCTACACCTTC. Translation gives CASSLDRQVGYTF.

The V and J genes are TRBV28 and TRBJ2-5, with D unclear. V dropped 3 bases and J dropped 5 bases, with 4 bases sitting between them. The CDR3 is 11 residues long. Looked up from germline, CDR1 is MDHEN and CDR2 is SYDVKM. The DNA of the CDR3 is TGTGCCAGCAGTTTGAGTGAGACCCAGTACTTC. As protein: CASSLSETQYF.

The CDR3 coding sequence is TGTGCCTGGAGGGGGATACTAGCGGGTCTTTCCTACGAGCAGTACTTC. Its translation: CAWRGILAGLSYEQYF. The V and J genes are TRBV30 and TRBJ2-7; TRBD2 matches 9 bases. The J segment lost 1 base and the V segment lost 3 bases, leaving 10 bases of the junction unmatched. This CDR3 contains 16 residues. The germline V gene encodes CDR1 GTSNPN and CDR2 SVGIG (reference sequence). Variable domain in full (rest from reference TRBV30 and TRBJ2-7): SQTIHQWPATLVQPVGSPLSLECTVEGTSNPNLYWYRQAAGRGLQLLFYSVGIGQISSEVPQNLSASRPQDRQFILSSKKLLLSDSGFYLCAWRGILAGLSYEQYFGPGTRLTVT.

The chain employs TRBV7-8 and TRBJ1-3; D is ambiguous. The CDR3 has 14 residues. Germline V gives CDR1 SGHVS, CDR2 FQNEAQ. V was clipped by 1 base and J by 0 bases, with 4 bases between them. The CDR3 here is CASSLDTSGNTIYF. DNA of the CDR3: TGTGCCAGCAGCTTAGACACCTCTGGAAACACCATATATTTT.

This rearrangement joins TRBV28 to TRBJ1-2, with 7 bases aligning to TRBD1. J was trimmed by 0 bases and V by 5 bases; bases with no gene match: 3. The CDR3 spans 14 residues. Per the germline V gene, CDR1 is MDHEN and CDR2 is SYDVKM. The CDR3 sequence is CASSQGGPNYGYTF. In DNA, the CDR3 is TGTGCCAGCAGTCAGGGGGGCCCTAACTATGGCTACACCTTC.

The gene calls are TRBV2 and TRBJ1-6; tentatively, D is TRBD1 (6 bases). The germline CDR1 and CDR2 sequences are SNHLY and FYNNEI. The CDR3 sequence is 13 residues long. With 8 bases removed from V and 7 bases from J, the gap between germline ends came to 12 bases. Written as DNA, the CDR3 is TGTGCCAGCTTGGGGGACATGAATTCACCCCTCCACTTT. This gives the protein CASLGDMNSPLHF.

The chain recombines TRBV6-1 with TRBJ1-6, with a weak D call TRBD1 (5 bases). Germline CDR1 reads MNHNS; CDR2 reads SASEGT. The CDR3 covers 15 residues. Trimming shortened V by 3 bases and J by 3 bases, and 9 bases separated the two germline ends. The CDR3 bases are TGTGCCAGCAGTGACAGGGATTTCTATAATTCACCCCTCCACTTT. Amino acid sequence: CASSDRDFYNSPLHF.

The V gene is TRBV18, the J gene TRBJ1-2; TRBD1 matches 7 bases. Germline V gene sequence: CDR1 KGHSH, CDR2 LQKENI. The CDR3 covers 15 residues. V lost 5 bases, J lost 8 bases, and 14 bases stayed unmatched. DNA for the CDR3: TGTGCCAGCTCAAGAACGACAGGGCACGGAGAAGGCTACACCTTC. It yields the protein CASSRTTGHGEGYTF. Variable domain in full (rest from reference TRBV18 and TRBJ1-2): NAGVMQNPRHLVRRRGQEARLRCSPMKGHSHVYWYRQLPEEGLKFMVYLQKENIIDESGMPKERFSAEFPKEGPSILRIQQVVRGDSAAYFCASSRTTGHGEGYTFGSGTRLTVV.

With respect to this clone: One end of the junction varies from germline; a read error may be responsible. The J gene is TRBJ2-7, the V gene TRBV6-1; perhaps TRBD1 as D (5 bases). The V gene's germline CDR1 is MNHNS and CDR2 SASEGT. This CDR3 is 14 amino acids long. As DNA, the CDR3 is TGTGCCAGCACTGAACTTGACAGATCCTACGAGCAGTACTTC. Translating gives CASTELDRSYEQYF.

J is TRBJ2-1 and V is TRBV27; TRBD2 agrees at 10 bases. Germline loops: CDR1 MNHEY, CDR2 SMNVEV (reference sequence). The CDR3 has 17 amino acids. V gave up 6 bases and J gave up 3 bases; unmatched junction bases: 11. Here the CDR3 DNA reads TGTGCCAGCAGGTCTAGCGGGAGTGGGGGCGTCTACAATGAGCAGTTCTTC. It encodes CASRSSGSGGVYNEQFF.

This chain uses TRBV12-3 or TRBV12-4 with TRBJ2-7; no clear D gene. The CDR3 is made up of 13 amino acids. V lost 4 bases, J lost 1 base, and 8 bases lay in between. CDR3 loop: CASSSSWSYEQYF. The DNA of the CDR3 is TGTGCCAGCAGTTCTAGTTGGTCCTACGAGCAGTACTTC.

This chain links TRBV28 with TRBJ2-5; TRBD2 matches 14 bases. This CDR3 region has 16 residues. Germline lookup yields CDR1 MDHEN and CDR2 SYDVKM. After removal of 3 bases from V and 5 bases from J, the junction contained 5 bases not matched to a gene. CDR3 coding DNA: TGTGCCAGCAGTTTTCGGACTAGCGGGAGGCGGGAGACCCAGTACTTC. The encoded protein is CASSFRTSGRRETQYF. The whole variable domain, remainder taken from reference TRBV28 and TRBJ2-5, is DVKVTQSSRYLVKRTGEKVFLECVQDMDHENMFWYRQDPGLGLRLIYFSYDVKMKEKGDIPEGYSVSREKKERFSLILESASTNQTSMYLCASSFRTSGRRETQYFGPGTRLLVL.

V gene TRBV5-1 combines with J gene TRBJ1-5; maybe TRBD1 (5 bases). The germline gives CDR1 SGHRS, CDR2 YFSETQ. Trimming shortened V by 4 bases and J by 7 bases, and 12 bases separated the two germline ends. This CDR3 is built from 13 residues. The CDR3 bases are TGCGCCAGCAGCCCGGAAGGGGCCCAGCCCCAGCATTTT. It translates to CASSPEGAQPQHF. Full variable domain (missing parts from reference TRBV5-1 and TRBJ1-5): KAGVTQTPRYLIKTRGQQVTLSCSPISGHRSVSWYQQTPGQGLQFLFEYFSETQRNKGNFPGRFSGRQFSNSRSEMNVSTLELGDSALYLCASSPEGAQPQHFGDGTRLSIL.

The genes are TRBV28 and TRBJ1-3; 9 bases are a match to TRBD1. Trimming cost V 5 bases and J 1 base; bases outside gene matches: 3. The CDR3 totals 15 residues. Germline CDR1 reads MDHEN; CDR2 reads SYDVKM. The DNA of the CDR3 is TGTGCCAGCAGTGAGACAGGGGGATCTGGAAACACCATATATTTT. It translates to CASSETGGSGNTIYF. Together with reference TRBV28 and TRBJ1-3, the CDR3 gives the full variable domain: DVKVTQSSRYLVKRTGEKVFLECVQDMDHENMFWYRQDPGLGLRLIYFSYDVKMKEKGDIPEGYSVSREKKERFSLILESASTNQTSMYLCASSETGGSGNTIYFGEGSWLTVV.

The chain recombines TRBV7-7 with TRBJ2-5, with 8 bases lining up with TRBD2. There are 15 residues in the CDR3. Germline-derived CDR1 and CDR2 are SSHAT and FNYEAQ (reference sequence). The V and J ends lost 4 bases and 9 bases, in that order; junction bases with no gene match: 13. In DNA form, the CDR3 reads TGTGCCAGCAGCTCCCTCGGGGGGGCAAGAGGAGCCCAGTACTTC. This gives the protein CASSSLGGARGAQYF.

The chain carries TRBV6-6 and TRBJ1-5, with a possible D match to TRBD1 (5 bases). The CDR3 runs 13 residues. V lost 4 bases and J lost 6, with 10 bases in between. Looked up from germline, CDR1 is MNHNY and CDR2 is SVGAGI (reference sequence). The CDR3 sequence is CASSFREGQPQHF. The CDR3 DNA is TGTGCCAGCAGTTTCAGGGAGGGTCAGCCCCAGCATTTT.

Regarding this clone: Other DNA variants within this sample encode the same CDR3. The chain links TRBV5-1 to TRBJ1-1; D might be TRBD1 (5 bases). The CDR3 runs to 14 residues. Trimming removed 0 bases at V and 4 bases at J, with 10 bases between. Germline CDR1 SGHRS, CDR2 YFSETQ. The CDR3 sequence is CASSLDRGSTEAFF. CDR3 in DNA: TGCGCCAGCAGCTTGGATCGGGGGAGCACTGAAGCTTTCTTT.

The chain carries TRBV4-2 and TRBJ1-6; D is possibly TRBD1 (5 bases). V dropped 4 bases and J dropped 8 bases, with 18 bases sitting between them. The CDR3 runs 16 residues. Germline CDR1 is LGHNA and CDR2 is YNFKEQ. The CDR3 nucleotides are TGTGCCAGCAGCCCTCCTACGGGGGGGGTCGATTCACCCCTCCACTTT. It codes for CASSPPTGGVDSPLHF.

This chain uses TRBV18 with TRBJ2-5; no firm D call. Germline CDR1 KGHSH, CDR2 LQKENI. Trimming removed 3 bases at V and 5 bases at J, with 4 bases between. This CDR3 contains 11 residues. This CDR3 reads CASSPSETQYF. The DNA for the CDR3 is TGTGCCAGCTCACCCAGTGAGACCCAGTACTTC.

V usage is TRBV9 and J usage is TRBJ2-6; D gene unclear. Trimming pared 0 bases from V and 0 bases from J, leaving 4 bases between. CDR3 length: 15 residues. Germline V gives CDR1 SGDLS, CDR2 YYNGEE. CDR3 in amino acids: CASSVGASGANVLTF. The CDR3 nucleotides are TGTGCCAGCAGCGTAGGGGCCTCTGGGGCCAACGTCCTGACTTTC. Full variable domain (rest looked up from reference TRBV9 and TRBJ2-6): DSGVTQTPKHLITATGQRVTLRCSPRSGDLSVYWYQQSLDQGLQFLIQYYNGEERAKGNILERFSAQQFPDLHSELNLSSLELGDSALYFCASSVGASGANVLTFGAGSRLTVL.

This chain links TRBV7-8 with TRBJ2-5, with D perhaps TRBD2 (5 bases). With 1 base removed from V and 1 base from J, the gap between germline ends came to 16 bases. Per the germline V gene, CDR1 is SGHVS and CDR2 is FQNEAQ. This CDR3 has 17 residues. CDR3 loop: CASSLVIAGGFQETQYF. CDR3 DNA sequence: TGTGCCAGCAGCTTAGTGATTGCGGGTGGCTTCCAAGAGACCCAGTACTTC.

The CDR3 nucleotides are TGTGCCAGCAGCCCTAACCGCCATCAGCCCCAGCATTTT. It is translated as CASSPNRHQPQHF. This chain links TRBV7-2 with TRBJ1-5; D is undetermined. CDR1 and CDR2 from the germline V gene are SGHTA and FQGNSA. Trimming took 5 bases from V and 5 from J, leaving 10 bases between them. The CDR3 runs to 13 residues.

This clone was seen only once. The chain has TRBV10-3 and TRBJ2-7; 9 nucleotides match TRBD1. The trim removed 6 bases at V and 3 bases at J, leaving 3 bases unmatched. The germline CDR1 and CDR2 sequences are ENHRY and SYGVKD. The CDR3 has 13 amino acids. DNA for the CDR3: TGTGCCATCAGCTCGACAGGGGGCTACGAGCAGTACTTC. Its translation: CAISSTGGYEQYF.